Listed below are T cell receptor beta chains from one sample, sequenced in a study of blood T cell repertoires in COVID-19. This table comes from immunoSEQ multiplex PCR, and its TCRdb copy is limited to in-frame clones, with some not included. The data show 200,000 to 250,000 clones, around nine tenths seen once. Material for sequencing was PBMCs or T cells enriched from blood (not recorded which). Receptors were obtained from a woman in her 50s who had recovered from COVID-19. Both conserved end residues are part of each CDR3. D genes are given only for firm matches. Clone size is stated in some rows and not others, as once, few, many or a class when expanded.

J gene | D gene | V gene | clone size | CDR3 DNA | CDR3 protein
TRBJ1-1 | TRBD1 | TRBV14 | - | TGTGCCAGCAGCCAAGATAGGACCGGGACAGGGGGCAGGGTGAACACTGAAGCTTTCTTT | CASSQDRTGTGGRVNTEAFF
TRBJ2-7 | - | TRBV7-8 | - | TGTGCCAGCAGCCCCATGGCCAGGCCCGCTTCCTACGAGCAGTACTTC | CASSPMARPASYEQYF
TRBJ1-1 | TRBD1 | TRBV7-9 | - | TGTGCCAGCAGTTCAGACAGGGAAACTGAAGCTTTCTTT | CASSSDRETEAFF
TRBJ2-1 | - | TRBV30 | few | TGTGCCTGGAGTGTACCAGCGACAGGATCTATGTATAATGAGCAGTTCTTC | CAWSVPATGSMYNEQFF
TRBJ2-7 | TRBD1 | TRBV29-1 | - | TGCAGCGTTGGGCCCGTAGGGGGCCAACACGAGCAGTACTTC | CSVGPVGGQHEQYF
TRBJ1-1 | - | TRBV2 | few | TGTGCCAGCAGTGAAGCGCCCAGGGGAGACACTGAAGCTTTCTTT | CASSEAPRGDTEAFF
TRBJ1-5 | TRBD1 | TRBV28 | once | TGTGCCAGCACCTGGACAGGGACGGCCAATCAGCCCCAGCATTTT | CASTWTGTANQPQHF
TRBJ2-3 | TRBD1 | TRBV7-8 | - | TGTGCCAGCAGCTTAGATTCGGGGACAGGGAAATATTTT | CASSLDSGTGKYF
TRBJ1-5 | TRBD1 | TRBV6-4 | - | TGTGCCAGCAGTGACGCCGGGACAGGGGGGATAAGGCCCCAGCATTTT | CASSDAGTGGIRPQHF
TRBJ1-2 | TRBD1 | TRBV7-9 | - | TGTGCCAGCAGCGAGAAGACAGGGGATGGCTACACCTTC | CASSEKTGDGYTF
TRBJ2-1 | TRBD1 | TRBV5-1 | - | TGCGCCAGCAGCTTGGACGGACAGGGGGCGGGCGATGAGCAGTTCTTC | CASSLDGQGAGDEQFF
TRBJ1-2 | - | TRBV9 | - | TGTGCCAGCAGCGTAGACGACAGGAACTATGGCTACACCTTC | CASSVDDRNYGYTF
TRBJ1-5 | - | TRBV7-2 | - | TGTGCCAGCAGCTTAGCGAGGACAGCTCCCTATAGCAATCAGCCCCAGCATTTT | CASSLARTAPYSNQPQHF
TRBJ1-5 | - | TRBV5-1 | - | TGCGCCAGCAGCTTGGGGGGAGGGTACAATCAGCCCCAGCATTTT | CASSLGGGYNQPQHF
TRBJ2-3 | - | TRBV9 | few | TGTGCCAGCAGTCCACGTCTAGCTGATACGCAGTATTTT | CASSPRLADTQYF
TRBJ2-3 | TRBD2 | TRBV5-5 | - | TGTGCCAGCAGCCTTAGCGGGAGGGGGACAGATACGCAGTATTTT | CASSLSGRGTDTQYF
TRBJ2-1 | TRBD2 | TRBV9 | - | TGTGCCAGCAACAGAGAGGGCGGGAGCTCCTACAATGAGCAGTTCTTC | CASNREGGSSYNEQFF
TRBJ2-1 | - | TRBV6-5 | - | TGTGCCAGCAGTTACTCGAGCGCCAATGAGCAGTTCTTC | CASSYSSANEQFF
TRBJ2-1 | TRBD2 | TRBV5-6 | once | TGTGCCAGCAGCTTGGCCCCGGGACTAGCGGGAGTTTACTACAATGAGCAGTTCTTC | CASSLAPGLAGVYYNEQFF
TRBJ2-7 | TRBD2 | TRBV5-1 | - | TGCGCCAGCAGCTTGGGCCCAGCGGGAGGGCCGTCCTACGAGCAGTACTTC | CASSLGPAGGPSYEQYF
TRBJ1-4 | - | TRBV5-1 | once | TGCGCCAGCAGCCCTAGGGGTCGTGGTAATGAAAAACTGTTTTTT | CASSPRGRGNEKLFF
TRBJ1-1 | - | TRBV3-1/TRBV3-2 | - | TGTGCCAGCAATAAGCCAGGCAGCGAAGCTTTCTTT | CASNKPGSEAFF
TRBJ2-7 | TRBD1 | TRBV19 | - | TGTGCCAGTAGTACCCGGGACAGGGGGGACCGGGGCGAGCAGTACTTC | CASSTRDRGDRGEQYF
TRBJ1-5 | - | TRBV19 | - | TGTGCCAGTAGTATACCCCCGTGGCATAATCAGCCCCAGCATTTT | CASSIPPWHNQPQHF
TRBJ2-2 | - | TRBV5-4 | - | TGTGCCAGCAGCTCCGGGACACTGAACACCGGGGAGCTGTTTTTT | CASSSGTLNTGELFF
TRBJ2-3 | - | TRBV11-2 | - | TGTGCCAGCAGTTTAAACACCGCGGCGGATACGCAGTATTTT | CASSLNTAADTQYF
TRBJ2-5 | - | TRBV13 | - | TGTGCCAGCAGCTTAGGCGGGAGCCGCGGAGAGACCCAGTACTTC | CASSLGGSRGETQYF
TRBJ2-7 | - | TRBV10-1 | - | TGCGCCAGCGGCAGGGGGGTCTACGAGCAGTACTTC | CASGRGVYEQYF
TRBJ2-5 | - | TRBV27 | - | TGTGCCAGCAGTTTATTTTTCCGAGCTCGATCGCAAGAGACCCAGTACTTC | CASSLFFRARSQETQYF
TRBJ2-6 | - | TRBV2 | - | TGTGCCAGCAGTGCCTTGTCTATCTGGACTGGGAAACCTTCTGGGGCCAACGTCCTGACTTTC | CASSALSIWTGKPSGANVLTF
TRBJ1-2 | - | TRBV27 | - | TGTGCCAGCAGTCAGGGCAATAACTATGGCTACACCTTC | CASSQGNNYGYTF
TRBJ2-3 | TRBD2 | TRBV24-1 | - | TGTGCCACCAGTGTCGGTAGCGGGAGAGGGGTTAAAGATACGCAGTATTTT | CATSVGSGRGVKDTQYF
TRBJ2-3 | TRBD2 | TRBV5-1 | - | TGCGCCAGCAGCTCTAGCGGGAGGACTAGCACAGATACGCAGTATTTT | CASSSSGRTSTDTQYF
TRBJ2-7 | TRBD1 | TRBV3-1/TRBV3-2 | - | TGTGCCAGCAGCCAAAACACAGGGGGCAGTGAGCAGTACTTC | CASSQNTGGSEQYF
TRBJ2-7 | TRBD2 | TRBV3-1/TRBV3-2 | - | TGTGCCAGCAGCCACACAGCGGGATCCTACGAGCAGTACTTC | CASSHTAGSYEQYF
TRBJ2-1 | TRBD2 | TRBV7-2 | - | TGTGCCAGCAGCGCCGGACTAGCGGGAGAGGTATACAATGAGCAGTTCTTC | CASSAGLAGEVYNEQFF
TRBJ1-2 | TRBD1 | TRBV10-3 | - | TGTGCCATCACCCCGGGACAGGGAGCCGGATCCTATGGCTACACCTTC | CAITPGQGAGSYGYTF
TRBJ1-5 | TRBD1 | TRBV28 | - | TGTGCCAGCAGTTCGAGAAGGGGGGTGTGGGGACAGGGCACAAGAAGGAATCAGCCCCAGCATTTT | CASSSRRGVWGQGTRRNQPQHF
TRBJ1-3 | - | TRBV28 | - | TGTGCCAGCACCCAAATGGGACAATCCCTCTTCTCCACTGGAAACACCATATATTTT | CASTQMGQSLFSTGNTIYF
TRBJ2-2 | - | TRBV3-1/TRBV3-2 | - | TGTGCCAGCGCGGGAAAGAAGGAGCTGTTTTTT | CASAGKKELFF